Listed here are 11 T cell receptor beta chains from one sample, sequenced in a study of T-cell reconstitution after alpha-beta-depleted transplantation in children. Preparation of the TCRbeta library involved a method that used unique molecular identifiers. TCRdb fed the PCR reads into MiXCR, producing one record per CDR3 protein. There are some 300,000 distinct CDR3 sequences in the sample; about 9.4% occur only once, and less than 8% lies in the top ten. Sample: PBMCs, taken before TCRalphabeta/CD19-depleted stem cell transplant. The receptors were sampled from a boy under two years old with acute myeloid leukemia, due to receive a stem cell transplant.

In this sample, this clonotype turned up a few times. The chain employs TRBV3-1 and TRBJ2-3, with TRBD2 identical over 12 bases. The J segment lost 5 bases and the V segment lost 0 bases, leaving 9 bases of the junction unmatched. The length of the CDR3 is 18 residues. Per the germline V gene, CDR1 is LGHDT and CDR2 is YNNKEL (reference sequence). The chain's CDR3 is CASSQDHPSGGALDTQYF. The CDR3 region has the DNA TGTGCCAGCAGCCAAGATCACCCTAGCGGGGGGGCTCTAGATACGCAGTATTTT.

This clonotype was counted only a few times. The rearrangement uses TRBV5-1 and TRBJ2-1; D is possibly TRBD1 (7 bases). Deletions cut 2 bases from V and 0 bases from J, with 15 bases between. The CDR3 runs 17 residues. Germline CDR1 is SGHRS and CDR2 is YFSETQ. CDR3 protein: CASSLIQGGSSYNEQFF. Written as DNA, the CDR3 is TGCGCCAGCAGCTTAATCCAGGGGGGAAGCTCCTACAATGAGCAGTTCTTC.

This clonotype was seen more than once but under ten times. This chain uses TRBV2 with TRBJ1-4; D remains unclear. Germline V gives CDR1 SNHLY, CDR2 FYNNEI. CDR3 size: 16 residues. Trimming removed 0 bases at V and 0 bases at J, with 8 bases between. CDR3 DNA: TGTGCCAGCAGTGAAGCGAACAGTGCAACTAATGAAAAACTGTTTTTT. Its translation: CASSEANSATNEKLFF.

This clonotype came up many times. The chain's CDR3 is CASSPRGGALNYGYTF. The CDR3 DNA is TGTGCCAGCAGCCCGAGAGGGGGCGCGCTAAACTATGGCTACACCTTC. The V call is TRBV28, the J call TRBJ1-2, with TRBD1 matching over 7 bases. In germline, CDR1 is MDHEN, CDR2 SYDVKM. The ends lost 6 bases at V and 2 bases at J; junction bases unmatched: 12. The CDR3 loop spans 16 amino acids.

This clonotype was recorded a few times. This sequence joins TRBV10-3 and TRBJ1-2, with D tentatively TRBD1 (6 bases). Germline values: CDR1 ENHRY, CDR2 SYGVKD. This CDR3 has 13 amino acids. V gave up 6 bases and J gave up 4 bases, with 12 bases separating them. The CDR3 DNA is TGTGCCATCAGCCCTACAGGGCGCTATGGCTACACCTTC. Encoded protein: CAISPTGRYGYTF.

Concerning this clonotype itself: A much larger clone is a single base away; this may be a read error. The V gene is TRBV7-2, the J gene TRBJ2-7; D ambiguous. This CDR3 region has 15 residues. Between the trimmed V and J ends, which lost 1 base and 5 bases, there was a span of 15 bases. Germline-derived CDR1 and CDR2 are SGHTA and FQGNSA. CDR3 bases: TGTGCCAGCAGCTTAGAAGCCGACACGGACCACGAGCAGTACTTC. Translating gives CASSLEADTDHEQYF.

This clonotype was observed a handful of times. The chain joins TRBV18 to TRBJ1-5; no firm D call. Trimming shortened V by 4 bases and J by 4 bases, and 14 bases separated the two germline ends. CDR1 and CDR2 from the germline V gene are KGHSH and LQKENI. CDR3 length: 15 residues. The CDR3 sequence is CASSLASGSNQPQHF. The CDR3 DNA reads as TGTGCCAGCTCACTAGCCTCGGGGTCGAATCAGCCCCAGCATTTT. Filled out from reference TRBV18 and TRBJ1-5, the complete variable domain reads NAGVMQNPRHLVRRRGQEARLRCSPMKGHSHVYWYRQLPEEGLKFMVYLQKENIIDESGMPKERFSAEFPKEGPSILRIQQVVRGDSAAYFCASSLASGSNQPQHFGDGTRLSIL.

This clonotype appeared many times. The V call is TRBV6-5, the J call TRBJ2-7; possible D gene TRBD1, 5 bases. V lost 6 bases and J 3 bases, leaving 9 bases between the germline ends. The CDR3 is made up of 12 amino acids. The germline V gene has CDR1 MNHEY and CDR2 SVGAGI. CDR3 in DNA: TGTGCCAGCAGGTCCACAGGCTACGAGCAGTACTTC. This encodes CASRSTGYEQYF.

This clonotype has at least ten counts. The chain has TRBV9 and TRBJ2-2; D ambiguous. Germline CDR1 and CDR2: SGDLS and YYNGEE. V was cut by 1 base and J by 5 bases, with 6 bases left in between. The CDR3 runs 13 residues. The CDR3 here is CASSVRPTGELFF. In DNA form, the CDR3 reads TGTGCCAGCAGCGTAAGGCCAACCGGGGAGCTGTTTTTT.

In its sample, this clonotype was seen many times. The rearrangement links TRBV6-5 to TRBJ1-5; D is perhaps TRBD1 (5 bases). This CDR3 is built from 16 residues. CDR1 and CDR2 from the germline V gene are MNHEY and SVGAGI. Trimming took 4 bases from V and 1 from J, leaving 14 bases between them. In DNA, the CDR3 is TGTGCCAGCAGTTTAACAGGCCTCGGGAGCAATCAGCCCCAGCATTTT. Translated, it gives CASSLTGLGSNQPQHF.

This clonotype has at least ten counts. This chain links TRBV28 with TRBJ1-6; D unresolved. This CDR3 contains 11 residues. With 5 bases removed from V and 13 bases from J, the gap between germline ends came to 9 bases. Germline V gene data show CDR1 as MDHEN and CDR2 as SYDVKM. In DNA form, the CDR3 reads TGTGCCAGCAGTCCGCAAGGCCCCCTCCACTTT. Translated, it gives CASSPQGPLHF.